The T cell receptor (beta chain) described here comes from a study of blood T cell repertoires in COVID-19 (TCRdb year 2020). For the study in its entirety: The collaborator samples originated in the United States, Italy and Spain and spanned the acute and convalescent phases of COVID-19. Sample metadata almost always included a de-identified subject ID, COVID-19 status, age in years and sex. Subjects who had been exposed to COVID-19, were actively infected with it, or had recovered from it provided the deeply sampled blood TCRbeta repertoires that made up the dataset. HLA class I and class II types, where available, came from metadata supplied by the sample provider rather than from assay-based typing. Samples were obtained from the ongoing ImmuneRACE study (first 160 participants) and from over 1,000 subjects provided by 6 global collaborators. The repertoires were released in a freely available public database intended as a resource for research on the immune response to SARS-CoV-2. The prospective study material was composed of cDNA or gDNA derived from T cells, B-cell-depleted T cells, or PBMCs. What the authors observed across the whole study: Clinical and demographic metadata were provided uncurated, with the amount varying by source and participant.

TCRbeta CDR3 regions were amplified from genomic DNA by means of the immunoSEQ Assay, a bias-controlled multiplex PCR. For the original study's pipeline: The number of nucleated cells in each sample was estimated from the amplification of reference gene primers within the assay. Sequence reads were collapsed and filtered to measure the absolute abundance of every unique TCRbeta CDR3 rearrangement. For each sample, productive Simpson clonality was calculated as the square root of Simpson's diversity index across productive rearrangements. The immuneACCESS repertoire file appears here via TCRdb, limited to in-frame rearrangements. These files lack a portion of the clones; in checked studies, under half of the deficit traces to unresolved V genes, and the cause of the others is not known. V and J calls and clone size are those listed in that table; D and trimming were worked out from the DNA. The sample table shows about 80,000 clones, and roughly 86% are seen once. 21% of the sample rests with the top ten.

The collaborating institutions used their own protocols to collect whole blood in K2EDTA tubes. For TCRbeta analysis, collaborators shipped samples as frozen whole blood, isolated PBMCs, or DNA extracted from either of those sample types. Details on this clone: Its antigen target is currently unknown. No base quality information exists; no much larger clone differs at one position.

CDR1 SGHRS and CDR2 YFSETQ are derived from the germline V gene. The CDR3, from cysteine to phenylalanine, totals 13 residues. Of the read, only the CDR3 DNA is kept; its 39 bases are in frame from base 1. The junction shows trimming of 0 bases on V and 2 bases on J, plus 4 bases between the germline ends. The rearranged segments are TRBV5-1 and TRBJ2-3; there is no confident call for the D gene. The TCR comes from a human donor in a cohort sampled during active COVID-19. The specimen was peripheral blood. The nucleotides are TGCGCCAGCAGCTTGGACAACACAGATACGCAGTATTTT. It is translated as CASSLDNTDTQYF.